This T cell receptor (beta chain) was identified during a study of cytomegalovirus exposure and HLA in healthy donors. Study in general: For the approximately 400 genotyped donors, 75% to 90% fell within the Caucasian-associated ancestry cluster.

PCR employed 60 Vbeta and 13 Jbeta primers. Methods used by the authors: About 11 million of tens of millions of unique TCR beta chains were shared, per a later count. TCRdb's copy holds only in-frame clones and misses some; the assay was immunoSEQ multiplex PCR. V and J calls and clone size are as listed in that table; D and trimming were resolved from the DNA. Of 140,000 or so clones listed, 65% to 90% are singletons. This TCR derives from a woman aged 30 to 39 in good health and CMV-seronegative. Material: PBMCs.

Here the CDR3 reads CASTSGVMDEQYF. CDR3 in DNA: TGTGCCAGTACTAGCGGGGTCATGGACGAGCAGTACTTC. The chain joins TRBV19 to TRBJ2-7; 9 positions match TRBD2. The CDR3 totals 13 residues. Trimming cost V 7 bases and J 5 bases; bases outside gene matches: 6. Germline assignment: CDR1 LNHDA and CDR2 SQIVND (reference sequence).